The present T cell receptor beta chain was sequenced within a study of CD8 T cell repertoires and HIV-1 epitope variants (dated by TCRdb to 2020 to 2021). With regard to the full study: T cells were stimulated in separate culture wells with each of twenty-five peptides representing autologous and known Gag and Nef epitope variants. A CMV, EBV and flu peptide pool, the Ebola AY9 epitope as negative control, and a no-peptide well were included as control conditions. Three Gag epitope families and Nef HW9 and YT9 were included among the tested epitopes. Using the EasySep Human T Cell Enrichment Kit, T cells were enriched and then co-cultured with an equal number of autologous T cell-negative cells acting as antigen-presenting cells. Cultures were maintained for nine to eleven days in IMDM with gentamicin, and half-media changes adding IL-2, IL-7 and IL-15 were performed on days 3 and 7. An aliquot of 1M T cells was saved as an uncultured baseline condition, separate from the roughly 80 T cell cultures. A total of some 83 T cell cultures were run, with each culture condition done in triplicate except for one peptide, which was done in duplicate. Study-level results and caveats: The assay could identify only TCR beta chains and pointed to proliferation in response to antigen, not to T cell function or cytokine profile. About five clonotypes recognized the Nef KF9 family and one the HW9 family, with no responses to the TAALDMSHF plasma variant. The study identified eight to ten antigen-specific TCR beta clonotypes, over 5 of which appeared to be cross-reactive for autologous or known escape epitope variants.

Taken from the germline V gene (reference sequence), the CDR1 and CDR2 loops are MNHEY and SMNVEV. V is clipped by 3 bases and J by 5 bases, and the sequence between their germline boundaries is 5 bases long. Its CDR3 holds 13 amino acids, cysteine through phenylalanine. The only DNA kept is the CDR3, 39 bases in frame from the first base. This clone was seen a few times. The clone's antigen remains unknown. No per-base quality is available; no much larger clone lies one base away. The EasySep Human CD8+ T Cell Enrichment Kit was used on day 10 to isolate CD8+ T cells from every culture. Sequencing of TCR beta CDR3 regions was performed at survey depth on the immunoSEQ platform. The QIAamp DNA micro kit was used to extract genomic DNA from every cultured and uncultured CD8+ T cell population. Processing in the source paper ran as follows. Samples with under 5,000 productive reads were excluded, and this exclusion removed about 7% of the 75 HIV peptide-stimulated cultures. Sequences were trimmed to CDR3 by a MANAFEST web app, and nonproductive sequences, CDR3s under 5 amino acids, and sequences not starting with C or ending with F/W were removed. For a clonotype to count as antigen-specific, the clonotype had to expand relative to the no-peptide control in at least 2 of 3 replicates at FDR 0.01, and only within one epitope family. In addition, a specific clonotype needed a frequency at least fivefold higher than in wells stimulated with peptides from other epitope families. Held by TCRdb, this immuneACCESS table contains in-frame sequences only and omits some clones. Under half of the omission traces to an unresolved V gene where checked; the cause of the rest is unknown. The V and J calls and the clone size are those of that table, but D and trimming were determined from the DNA. The sample table holds roughly 2,700 clones, of which 67% were seen once. In total, the top ten clones hold over 40% of the sample.

The chain was built from TRBV27 and TRBJ1-6, with an unclear D gene assignment. The sequence was collected from a male donor with HIV. Sequencing was carried out using cultured CD8+ T cells derived from PBMCs. The CDR3 reads CASSLDHNSPLHF. The nucleotide sequence reads as follows: TGTGCCAGCAGTTTGGACCATAATTCACCCCTCCACTTT.